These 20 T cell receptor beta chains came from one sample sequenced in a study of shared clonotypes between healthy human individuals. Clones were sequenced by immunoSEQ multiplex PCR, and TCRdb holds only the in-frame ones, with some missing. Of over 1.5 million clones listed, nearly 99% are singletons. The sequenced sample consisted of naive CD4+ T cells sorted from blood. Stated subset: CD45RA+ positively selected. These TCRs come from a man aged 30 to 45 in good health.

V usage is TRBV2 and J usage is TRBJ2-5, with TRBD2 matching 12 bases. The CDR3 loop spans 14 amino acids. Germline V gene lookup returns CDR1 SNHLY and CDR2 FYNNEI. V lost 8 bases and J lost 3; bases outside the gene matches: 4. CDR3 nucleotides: TGTGCCAGCTACACTAGCGGGAGGAAAGAGACCCAGTACTTC. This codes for CASYTSGRKETQYF. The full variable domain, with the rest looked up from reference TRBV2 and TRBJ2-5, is EPEVTQTPSHQVTQMGQEVILRCVPISNHLYFYWYRQILGQKVEFLVSFYNNEISEKSEIFDDQFSVERPDGSNFTLKIRSTKLEDSAMYFCASYTSGRKETQYFGPGTRLLVL.

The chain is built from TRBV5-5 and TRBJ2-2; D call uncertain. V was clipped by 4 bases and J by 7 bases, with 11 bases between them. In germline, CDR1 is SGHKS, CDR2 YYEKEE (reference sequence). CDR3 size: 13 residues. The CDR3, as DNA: TGTGCCAGCAGCCCCCAACAAGTCGGGGAGCTGTTTTTT. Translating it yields CASSPQQVGELFF.

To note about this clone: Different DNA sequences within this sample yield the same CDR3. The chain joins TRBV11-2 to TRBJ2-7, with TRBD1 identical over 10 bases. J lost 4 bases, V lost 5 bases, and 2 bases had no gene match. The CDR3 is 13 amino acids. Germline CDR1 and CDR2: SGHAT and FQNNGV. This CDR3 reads CASSLDRGYEQYF. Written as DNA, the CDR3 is TGTGCCAGCAGCCTGGACAGGGGGTACGAGCAGTACTTC.

CDR3 loop: CAIGGTSDYNEQFF. In DNA, the CDR3 is TGTGCCATCGGGGGCACTAGCGACTACAATGAGCAGTTCTTC. The chain links TRBV10-3 to TRBJ2-1, with D perhaps matching TRBD2 (7 bases). The CDR3 contains 14 residues. Between the trimmed V and J ends, which lost 8 bases and 3 bases, there was a span of 14 bases. The germline V gene has CDR1 ENHRY and CDR2 SYGVKD.

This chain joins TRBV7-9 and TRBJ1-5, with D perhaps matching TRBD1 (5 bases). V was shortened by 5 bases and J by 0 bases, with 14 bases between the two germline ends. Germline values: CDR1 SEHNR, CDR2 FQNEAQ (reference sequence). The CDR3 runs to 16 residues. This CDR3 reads CASSAVDRNSNQPQHF. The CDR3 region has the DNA TGTGCCAGCAGCGCAGTTGACAGAAATAGCAATCAGCCCCAGCATTTT.

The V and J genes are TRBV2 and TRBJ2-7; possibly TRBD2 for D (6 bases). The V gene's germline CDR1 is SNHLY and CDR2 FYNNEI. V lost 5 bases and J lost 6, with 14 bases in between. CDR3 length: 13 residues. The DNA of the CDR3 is TGTGCCAGCAGTCGGCGGGGCGAGAGCGAGCAGTACTTC. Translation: CASSRRGESEQYF.

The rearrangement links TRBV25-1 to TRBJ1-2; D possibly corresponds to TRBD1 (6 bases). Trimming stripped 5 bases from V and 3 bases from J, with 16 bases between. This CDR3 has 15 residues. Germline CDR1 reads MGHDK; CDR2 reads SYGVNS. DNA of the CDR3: TGTGCCAGCAGTCCAGGGGCAGGGTGGGACTATGGCTACACCTTC. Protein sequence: CASSPGAGWDYGYTF.

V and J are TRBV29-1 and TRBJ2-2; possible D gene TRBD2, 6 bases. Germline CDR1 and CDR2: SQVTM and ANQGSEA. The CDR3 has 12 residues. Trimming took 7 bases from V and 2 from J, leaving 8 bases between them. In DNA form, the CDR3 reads TGCAGCGGGACTATTAACACCGGGGAGCTGTTTTTT. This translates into CSGTINTGELFF.

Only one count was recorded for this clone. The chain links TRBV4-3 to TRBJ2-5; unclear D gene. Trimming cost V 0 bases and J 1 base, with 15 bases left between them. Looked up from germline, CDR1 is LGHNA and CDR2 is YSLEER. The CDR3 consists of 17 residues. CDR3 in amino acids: CASSQDPVRRTQETQYF. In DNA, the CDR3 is TGCGCCAGCAGCCAAGATCCGGTGCGACGAACCCAAGAGACCCAGTACTTC.

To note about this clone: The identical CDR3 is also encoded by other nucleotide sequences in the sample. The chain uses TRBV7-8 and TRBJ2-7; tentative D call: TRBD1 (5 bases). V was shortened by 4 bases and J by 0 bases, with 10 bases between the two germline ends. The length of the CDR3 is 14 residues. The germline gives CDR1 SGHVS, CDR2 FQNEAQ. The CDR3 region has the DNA TGTGCCAGCAGCTCAGACAGATCCTCCTACGAGCAGTACTTC. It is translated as CASSSDRSSYEQYF.

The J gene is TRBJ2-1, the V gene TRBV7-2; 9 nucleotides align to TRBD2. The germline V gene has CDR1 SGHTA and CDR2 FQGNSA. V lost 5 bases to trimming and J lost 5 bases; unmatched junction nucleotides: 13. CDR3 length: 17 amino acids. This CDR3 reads CASSPRGRSGRNNEQFF. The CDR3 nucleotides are TGTGCCAGCAGCCCGAGGGGGCGGAGCGGGAGGAACAATGAGCAGTTCTTC.

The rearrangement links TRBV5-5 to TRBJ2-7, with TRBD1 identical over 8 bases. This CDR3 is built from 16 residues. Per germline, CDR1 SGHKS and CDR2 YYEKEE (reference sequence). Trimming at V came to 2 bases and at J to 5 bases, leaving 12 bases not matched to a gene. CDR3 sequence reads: CASSLGLRTGLNEQYF. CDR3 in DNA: TGTGCCAGCAGCTTAGGGTTGAGGACAGGGTTAAACGAGCAGTACTTC. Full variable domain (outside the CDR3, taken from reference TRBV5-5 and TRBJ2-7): DAGVTQSPTHLIKTRGQQVTLRCSPISGHKSVSWYQQVLGQGPQFIFQYYEKEERGRGNFPDRFSARQFPNYSSELNVNALLLGDSALYLCASSLGLRTGLNEQYFGPGTRLTVT.

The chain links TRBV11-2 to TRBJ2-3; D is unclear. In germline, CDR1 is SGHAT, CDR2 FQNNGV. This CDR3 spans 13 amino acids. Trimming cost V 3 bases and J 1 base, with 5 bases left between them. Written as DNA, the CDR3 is TGTGCCAGCAGCTTTCAGGGCACAGATACGCAGTATTTT. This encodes CASSFQGTDTQYF.

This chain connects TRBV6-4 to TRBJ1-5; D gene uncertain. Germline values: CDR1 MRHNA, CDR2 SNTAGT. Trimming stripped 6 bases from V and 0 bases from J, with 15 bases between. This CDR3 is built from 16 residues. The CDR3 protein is CASSDQIGYSNQPQHF. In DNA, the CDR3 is TGTGCCAGCAGCGACCAGATAGGATATAGCAATCAGCCCCAGCATTTT.

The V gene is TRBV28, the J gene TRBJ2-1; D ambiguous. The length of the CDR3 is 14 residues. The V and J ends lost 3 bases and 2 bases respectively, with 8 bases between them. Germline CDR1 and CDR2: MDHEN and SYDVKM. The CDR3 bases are TGTGCCAGCAGTTTTATTGACACCTACAATGAGCAGTTCTTC. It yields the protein CASSFIDTYNEQFF.

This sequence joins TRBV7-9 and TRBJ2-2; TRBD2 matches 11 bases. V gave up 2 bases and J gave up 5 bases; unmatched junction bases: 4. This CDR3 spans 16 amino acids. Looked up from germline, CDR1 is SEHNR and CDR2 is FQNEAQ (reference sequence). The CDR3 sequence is CASSLTSGGRTGELFF. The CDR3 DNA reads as TGTGCCAGCAGCTTAACTAGCGGGGGACGAACCGGGGAGCTGTTTTTT.

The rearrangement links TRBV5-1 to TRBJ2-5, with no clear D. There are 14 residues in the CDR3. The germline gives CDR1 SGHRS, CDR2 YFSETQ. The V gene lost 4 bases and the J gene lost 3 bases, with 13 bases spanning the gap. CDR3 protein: CASSRPPGKETQYF. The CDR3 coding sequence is TGCGCCAGCAGCAGACCCCCCGGCAAAGAGACCCAGTACTTC.

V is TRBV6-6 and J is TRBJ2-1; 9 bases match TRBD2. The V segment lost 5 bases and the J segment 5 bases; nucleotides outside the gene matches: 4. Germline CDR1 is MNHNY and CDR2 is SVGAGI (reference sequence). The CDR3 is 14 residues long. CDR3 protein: CASSAGTSHNEQFF. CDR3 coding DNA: TGTGCCAGCAGTGCGGGGACTAGCCACAATGAGCAGTTCTTC.

This CDR3 is CASSGGRTSYEQYF. The CDR3 DNA sequence: TGTGCCAGCTCAGGGGGACGGACCTCCTACGAGCAGTACTTC. The J gene is TRBJ2-7, the V gene TRBV18; D may correspond to TRBD1 or TRBD2 (5 bases each). The CDR3 covers 14 residues. Germline-derived CDR1 and CDR2 are KGHSH and LQKENI. V was trimmed by 5 bases and J by 0 bases, leaving 11 bases between them.

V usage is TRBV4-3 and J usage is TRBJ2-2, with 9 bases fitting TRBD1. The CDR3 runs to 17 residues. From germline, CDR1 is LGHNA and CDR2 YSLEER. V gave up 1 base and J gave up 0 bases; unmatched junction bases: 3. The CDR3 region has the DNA TGCGCCAGCAGCCAAGGACAGGGGGGGACGAACACCGGGGAGCTGTTTTTT. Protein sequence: CASSQGQGGTNTGELFF.